This TCR beta chain was obtained from a study of early T cells in non-severe SARS-CoV-2 infection. Overall study context: Chains stayed unpaired after sequencing of bulk RNA from unsorted whole blood.

V was shortened by 6 bases and J by 4 bases, with 10 bases between the two germline ends. The CDR3 has 12 residues. Study-wide findings and caveats: The study's VDJdb matching favored anti-spike CD8 responses and missed private and CD4 specificities.

This clonotype was seen at least ten times. Its antigen remains unidentified. The protocol attached unique molecular identifiers to individual cDNA molecules. TCRdb re-analysed the 5' RACE reads in MiXCR, keeping a single row per CDR3 protein. The data contain under 45,000 distinct CDR3 sequences, 5.4% of them singletons. The sample in question was whole blood, obtained at baseline. This receptor was taken from an adult who was a healthcare worker with PCR-confirmed SARS-CoV-2 infection or an uninfected control (not recorded which). The chain joins TRBV12-3 or TRBV12-4 to TRBJ2-7; D unclear. The CDR3 loop is CASSPIGYEQYF. The CDR3 nucleotides read TGTGCCAGCAGCCCTATCGGGTACGAGCAGTACTTC.